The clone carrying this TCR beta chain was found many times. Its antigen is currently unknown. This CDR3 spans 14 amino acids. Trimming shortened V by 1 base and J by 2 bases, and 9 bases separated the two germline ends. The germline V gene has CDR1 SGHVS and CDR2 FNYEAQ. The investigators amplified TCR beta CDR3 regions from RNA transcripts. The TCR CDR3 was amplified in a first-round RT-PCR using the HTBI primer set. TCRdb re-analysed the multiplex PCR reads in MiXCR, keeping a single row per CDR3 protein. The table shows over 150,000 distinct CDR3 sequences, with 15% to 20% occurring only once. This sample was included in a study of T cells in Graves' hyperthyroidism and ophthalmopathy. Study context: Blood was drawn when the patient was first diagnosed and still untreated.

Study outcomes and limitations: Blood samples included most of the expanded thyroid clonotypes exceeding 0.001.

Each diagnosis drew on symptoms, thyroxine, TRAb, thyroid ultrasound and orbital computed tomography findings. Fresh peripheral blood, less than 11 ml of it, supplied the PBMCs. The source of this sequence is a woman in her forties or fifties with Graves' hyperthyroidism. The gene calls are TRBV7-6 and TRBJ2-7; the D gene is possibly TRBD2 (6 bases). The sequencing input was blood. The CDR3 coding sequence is TGTGCCAGCAGCTTAGTCGGGGGTGCCTACGAGCAGTACTTC. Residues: CASSLVGGAYEQYF.